This TCR beta chain derives from a study of blood T cell repertoires in COVID-19. About the research overall: Acute and convalescent COVID-19 specimens originated in the United States, Italy and Spain.

The CDR3 has 22 amino acids. Germline V gene lookup returns CDR1 KGHDR and CDR2 SFDVKD. V gave up 0 bases and J gave up 2 bases, with 28 bases separating them. Sequencing was performed with immunoSEQ multiplex PCR; in TCRdb, only in-frame clones are kept and a portion is missing. The sample includes approximately 50,000 clones, more than 70% of them seen just once. The V gene is TRBV24-1, the J gene TRBJ1-5, with D perhaps TRBD1 (6 bases). The sequence came from a man in his sixties with acute or convalescent COVID-19. Sequencing was performed on peripheral blood. The DNA for the CDR3 is TGTGCCACCAGTGATTTGAGAGGGCCAGGGGTCCCCAAAGGGATTCGCAATCAGCCCCAGCATTTT. Protein sequence: CATSDLRGPGVPKGIRNQPQHF.